This TCR beta chain was captured by sequencing in a study of cytomegalovirus exposure and HLA in healthy donors. The study ran its PCR with 60 Vbeta and 13 Jbeta primers. Profiling relied on immunoSEQ multiplex PCR, and the TCRdb table lists in-frame clones only, not all of them. The sample lists roughly 100,000 clones; roughly 70% were seen once. As for this clone: Its specificity is unknown.

Study-wide results and caveats: Researchers left out some V segments, among them TRBV6-2 and TRBV6-3, as indistinguishable. Highly shared sequence variants in one cluster were likely a sequencing artifact.

This CDR3 contains 15 residues. V gave up 5 bases and J gave up 5 bases; unmatched junction bases: 9. Germline values: CDR1 SEHNR, CDR2 FQNEAQ (reference sequence). The receptor's source is a woman under 30 in good health and CMV-seropositive. The chain uses TRBV7-9 and TRBJ1-5, with 7 bases that match TRBD1. Sample: PBMCs. The CDR3 protein is CASSPRGQSDQPQHF. CDR3 DNA: TGTGCCAGCAGCCCCAGGGGACAGTCAGATCAGCCCCAGCATTTT.